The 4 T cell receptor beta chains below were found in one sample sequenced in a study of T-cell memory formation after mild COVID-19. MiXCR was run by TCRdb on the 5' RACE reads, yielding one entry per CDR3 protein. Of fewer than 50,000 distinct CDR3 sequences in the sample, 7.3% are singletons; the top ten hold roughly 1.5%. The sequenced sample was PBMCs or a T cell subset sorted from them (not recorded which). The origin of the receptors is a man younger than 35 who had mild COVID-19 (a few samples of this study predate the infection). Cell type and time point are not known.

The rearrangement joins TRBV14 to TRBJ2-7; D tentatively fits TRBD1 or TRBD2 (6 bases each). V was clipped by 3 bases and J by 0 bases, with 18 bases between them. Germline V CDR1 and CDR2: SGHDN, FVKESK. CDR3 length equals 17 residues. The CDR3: CASSHRREDSGSYEQYV. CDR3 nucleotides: TGTGCCAGCAGCCACCGGAGGGAGGACAGCGGCTCCTACGAGCAGTACGTC.

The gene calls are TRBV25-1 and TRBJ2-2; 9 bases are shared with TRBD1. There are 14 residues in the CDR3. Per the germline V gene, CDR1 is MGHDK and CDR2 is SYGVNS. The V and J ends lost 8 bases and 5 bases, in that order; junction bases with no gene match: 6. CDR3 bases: TGTGCCAGCGGACGGACAGGGGTAACCGGGGAGCTGTTTTTT. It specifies CASGRTGVTGELFF.

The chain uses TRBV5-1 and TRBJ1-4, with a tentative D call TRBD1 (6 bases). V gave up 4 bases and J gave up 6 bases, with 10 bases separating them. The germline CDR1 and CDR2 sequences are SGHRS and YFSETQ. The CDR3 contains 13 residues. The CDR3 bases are TGCGCCAGCAGCCCCAGGGGCGATGAAAAACTGTTTTTT. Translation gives CASSPRGDEKLFF.

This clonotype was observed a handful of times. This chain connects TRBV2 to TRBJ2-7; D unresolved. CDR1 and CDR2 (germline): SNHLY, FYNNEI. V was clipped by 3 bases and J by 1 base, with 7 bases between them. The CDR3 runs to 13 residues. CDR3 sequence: CASSELDSYEQYV. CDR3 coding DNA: TGTGCCAGCAGTGAGCTGGATTCCTACGAGCAGTACGTC.